This TCR beta chain was sequenced for a study of cytomegalovirus exposure and HLA in healthy donors. About the study: Under 90% of some 390 genotyped donors fell in the Caucasian-associated ancestry cluster.

The study ran its PCR with 60 Vbeta and 13 Jbeta primers. The table came from immunoSEQ multiplex PCR; TCRdb's copy has only in-frame clones and leaves some out. The sample has about 96,000 clones; under 85% are singletons. Comments on this clone: Its target is unknown. One end of the junction does not line up with germline, which may come from a read error.

Germline values: CDR1 SEHNR, CDR2 FQNEAQ (reference sequence). The CDR3 contains 16 residues. General study findings and limits: After further analysis at a later stage, 16,951 TCR beta sequences were associated with HLA alleles at 0.05 false discovery rate. The authors later linked a missense DCLRE1C variant to TCR beta V- and J-gene trimming. Reportedly, TCR beta sequences accurately predicted HLA-A and HLA-B alleles in most subjects.

The V gene is TRBV7-9, the J gene TRBJ2-1; the D gene is possibly TRBD2 (7 bases). The sequencing input was PBMCs. This sequence originates from a man in his fifties or sixties in good health and CMV-seropositive. The CDR3 here is CSSSGWGRGAGNEQFF. CDR3 bases: TGTTCCAGCAGCGGGTGGGGTCGGGGGGCAGGCAATGAGCAGTTCTTC.